The 12 T cell receptor beta chains presented below share a single source sample, sequenced in a study of regulatory T cells in long-lasting Graves disease. The authors built TCR beta libraries using iRepertoire HTBI primers and Arm-PCR of CDR3 regions. TCRdb fed the multiplex PCR reads into MiXCR, producing one record per CDR3 protein. The data contain 550,000 or so distinct CDR3 sequences, around 12% of them singletons. Time point of the sample: newly diagnosed GD, antithyroid drugs for less than 3 months. RNA isolated from PBMCs was used to make the TCR library. This sample was shared with a second study, whose subject was T cells in Graves' hyperthyroidism and ophthalmopathy.

Sequenced material: peripheral blood mononuclear cells (PBMCs), taken at new diagnosis, from a patient treated with antithyroid drugs. The source of these receptors is a woman in her twenties or thirties with Graves disease.

This clonotype has a count of ten or more. V and J are TRBV3-1 and TRBJ1-1; no reliable D call. Germline V CDR1 and CDR2: LGHDT, YNNKEL (reference sequence). The CDR3 extends over 14 amino acids. V lost 1 base and J 4 bases, leaving 10 bases between the germline ends. The DNA for the CDR3 is TGTGCCAGCAGCCAAGCTTTGCGGAGCACTGAAGCTTTCTTT. Translated, it gives CASSQALRSTEAFF.

This clonotype was detected many times. This chain uses TRBV24-1 with TRBJ2-1; no firm D call. Germline CDR1 is KGHDR and CDR2 is SFDVKD. Trimming pared 6 bases from V and 0 bases from J, leaving 8 bases between. This CDR3 region has 14 residues. CDR3 nucleotide sequence: TGTGCCACCAGTCAGAGTTACTCCTACAATGAGCAGTTCTTC. Its translation: CATSQSYSYNEQFF.

In this sample, this clonotype turned up a few times. V gene TRBV4-1 combines with J gene TRBJ1-5; D is undetermined. The germline CDR1 and CDR2 sequences are MGHRA and YSYEKL. The CDR3 runs 14 residues. V was cut by 0 bases and J by 9 bases, with 12 bases left in between. In DNA, the CDR3 is TGCGCCAGCAGCCAAGATGGACGCCCAAGGCCCCAGCATTTT. It specifies CASSQDGRPRPQHF.

This clonotype has at least ten counts. The rearrangement uses TRBV28 and TRBJ1-2, with D possibly TRBD1 on 5 matching bases. Trimming pared 6 bases from V and 2 bases from J, leaving 10 bases between. Germline CDR1 is MDHEN and CDR2 is SYDVKM. CDR3 length: 13 amino acids. CDR3 sequence reads: CASSRGTNYGYTF. DNA of the CDR3: TGTGCCAGCAGCCGAGGGACGAACTATGGCTACACCTTC.

This clonotype was detected ten times or more. The chain joins TRBV28 to TRBJ1-6; maybe TRBD1 (5 bases). The CDR3 totals 14 residues. The germline V gene has CDR1 MDHEN and CDR2 SYDVKM. Trimming removed 4 bases from V and 9 bases from J, with 13 bases in between. The CDR3 sequence: CASSSTVLPSPLHF. CDR3 nucleotide sequence: TGTGCCAGCAGTTCGACAGTACTTCCTTCACCCCTCCACTTT. Drawing the rest from reference TRBV28 and TRBJ1-6, the complete variable domain is DVKVTQSSRYLVKRTGEKVFLECVQDMDHENMFWYRQDPGLGLRLIYFSYDVKMKEKGDIPEGYSVSREKKERFSLILESASTNQTSMYLCASSSTVLPSPLHFGNGTRLTVT.

CDR3 DNA sequence: TGTGCCAGCAGTTTTCTAGCCAGGGGGCAGGCAGATACGCAGTATTTT. Its translation: CASSFLARGQADTQYF. The chain links TRBV27 to TRBJ2-3; 8 bases are a match to TRBD1. V dropped 3 bases and J dropped 4; count of bases not matched to a gene: 9. Germline V gives CDR1 MNHEY, CDR2 SMNVEV (reference sequence). This CDR3 contains 16 residues.

This clonotype turned up a few times. The rearrangement links TRBV28 to TRBJ2-2; D gene ambiguous. CDR3 length equals 17 residues. The germline V gene has CDR1 MDHEN and CDR2 SYDVKM. Trimming took off 4 bases at V and 0 bases at J, with 15 bases between the two ends. CDR3: CASSSSPGMTNTGELFF. The CDR3 DNA reads TGTGCCAGCAGTTCCTCCCCCGGCATGACGAACACCGGGGAGCTGTTTTTT.

As concerns this clonotype: Since a much larger clone is just one base distant, this may be a read error. This chain uses TRBV6-2 or TRBV6-3 with TRBJ1-5, with D unclear. The germline gives CDR1 MNHEY, CDR2 SVGEGT. V lost 11 bases and J 1 base, leaving 12 bases between the germline ends. There are 13 residues in the CDR3. The CDR3, as DNA: TGTGCCGGCTGGGAGTCAAGCAATCAGCCCCAGCATTTT. Encoded protein: CAGWESSNQPQHF.

V gene TRBV6-1 combines with J gene TRBJ2-2; 9 bases fit TRBD2. Germline V CDR1 and CDR2: MNHNS, SASEGT. The CDR3 has 14 residues. Losses at the gene ends were 5 bases for V and 5 bases for J; bases not matched to a gene: 3. CDR3 nucleotide sequence: TGTGCCAGCAGTCCCCTAGCGGGAACCGGGGAGCTGTTTTTT. Its translation is CASSPLAGTGELFF.

This clonotype was seen repeatedly, ten times or more. The V and J genes are TRBV20-1 and TRBJ1-3; TRBD1 aligns across 7 bases. V shed 1 base and J 0 bases; nucleotides not matched to a gene: 24. This CDR3 has 22 amino acids. The germline gives CDR1 DFQATT, CDR2 SNEGSKA (reference sequence). This CDR3 is CSARVPSTRTGGLDRSGNTIYF. CDR3 nucleotide sequence: TGCAGTGCTAGAGTCCCTTCAACCCGGACAGGAGGATTAGACCGCTCTGGAAACACCATATATTTT.

At least ten counts were recorded for this clonotype. This chain connects TRBV27 to TRBJ2-7, with 10 bases aligning to TRBD2. The V gene end was trimmed by 3 bases and the J gene end by 3 bases; junction bases not matched to a gene: 14. The V gene's germline CDR1 is MNHEY and CDR2 SMNVEV (reference sequence). The CDR3 is 18 amino acids. The chain's CDR3 is CASSFIPPTSGSDYEQYF. CDR3 in DNA: TGTGCCAGCAGTTTTATTCCCCCGACTAGCGGGTCCGACTACGAGCAGTACTTC.

This clonotype was counted many times. The chain couples TRBV2 to TRBJ1-1, with 8 bases that match TRBD1. V was pared by 5 bases and J by 1 base, with 3 bases of the junction left unmatched. This CDR3 is built from 14 residues. Germline V lookup: CDR1 SNHLY, CDR2 FYNNEI. The CDR3 sequence: CASSITGGNTEAFF. The CDR3 DNA sequence: TGTGCCAGCAGTATCACAGGGGGGAACACTGAAGCTTTCTTT.